This T cell receptor beta chain was identified in a study of T cell changes during pregnancy in multiple sclerosis (dated by TCRdb to between 2018 and 2021). Notes on the research overall: The study looked at changes in the T cell repertoire across pregnancy in women with multiple sclerosis.

Library preparation was by the immunoSEQ multiplex PCR assay. This is the immuneACCESS table as TCRdb keeps it, with only in-frame sequences that have V and J called. A part of the clones is gone; compared with another copy, unresolved V genes explain less than half, and the rest is unexplained. The sample table lists some 39,000 clones, around 90% of them with a count of one. In total, the top ten clones hold around 0.66% of the sample. As concerns this clone: There is no known antigen for this receptor. No base quality information exists; no much larger clone differs at one position.

The TCR sequence derives from a female donor in good health, enrolled as a control in a pregnancy study. This sample comprised CD4+ T cells from peripheral blood mononuclear cells, obtained in the second trimester of pregnancy.

The CDR3 reads CAWTPGRGRAFF. The sequenced DNA: TGTGCCTGGACCCCAGGAAGGGGAAGAGCTTTCTTT. The chain is encoded by TRBV30 joined to TRBJ1-1; perhaps TRBD1 is the D gene, with 5 bases matching. The CDR3 sequence holds 12 residues, the cysteine and phenylalanine included. The entry retains the CDR3 DNA only, 36 bases that are in frame from base 1. CDR1 and CDR2 (GTSNPN, SVGIG) derive from the germline V gene (reference sequence). V sheds 4 bases and J sheds 10 bases, leaving 16 bases between their ends.